The 31 T cell receptor beta chains reported below all come from one sample, sequenced in a study of T-cell reconstitution after alpha-beta-depleted transplantation in children. TCRbeta library preparation incorporated unique molecular identifiers. In TCRdb, the PCR reads were re-called with MiXCR into one record per CDR3 protein. The sample lists about 1,000,000 distinct CDR3 sequences; around 30% were seen once. Sequences were derived from PBMCs, mostly from graft donor cells, sampled 360 days after TCRalphabeta/CD19-depleted stem cell transplant. These receptors came from a boy under two years old who had a stem cell transplant for SCID, so the T cells may come from the graft donor.

CDR3 loop: CASSLVSVNNEQFF. CDR3 nucleotides: TGTGCCAGCAGCTTAGTTTCCGTAAACAATGAGCAGTTCTTC. The chain employs TRBV7-6 and TRBJ2-1; no clear D. The CDR3 contains 14 residues. With 1 base removed from V and 5 bases from J, the gap between germline ends came to 9 bases. Germline V gene lookup returns CDR1 SGHVS and CDR2 FNYEAQ.

This clonotype was counted a few times. The rearrangement joins TRBV6-1 to TRBJ2-4; TRBD1 matches at 9 bases. This CDR3 contains 16 residues. Germline CDR1 is MNHNS and CDR2 is SASEGT. The V gene end was trimmed by 5 bases and the J gene end by 0 bases; junction bases not matched to a gene: 5. The CDR3 DNA reads as TGTGCCAGCAGTCCTGGGACAGGGAAAGCCAAAAACATTCAGTACTTC. It codes for CASSPGTGKAKNIQYF.

The rearrangement joins TRBV5-1 to TRBJ2-5, with TRBD2 matching 8 bases. Germline V lookup: CDR1 SGHRS, CDR2 YFSETQ. The J segment lost 1 base and the V segment lost 0 bases, leaving 2 bases of the junction unmatched. The CDR3 spans 15 residues. DNA of the CDR3: TGCGCCAGCAGCTTGGGAGGGACTAGCCAAGAGACCCAGTACTTC. It codes for CASSLGGTSQETQYF.

This clonotype was detected only a few times. CDR3 loop: CASSLVARGRQTGELFF. CDR3 bases: TGTGCCAGCAGTTTAGTTGCCAGGGGGCGGCAAACCGGGGAGCTGTTTTTT. The chain employs TRBV12-3 or TRBV12-4 and TRBJ2-2, with 8 bases identical to TRBD1. This CDR3 is 17 amino acids long. V gave up 1 base and J gave up 5 bases; unmatched junction bases: 9.

This clonotype was seen ten or more times. The gene calls are TRBV7-7 and TRBJ2-1, with TRBD2 matching 9 bases. Trimming took 0 bases from V and 9 from J; bases not matched to a gene: 12. CDR3 size: 17 residues. Germline loops: CDR1 SSHAT, CDR2 FNYEAQ (reference sequence). The CDR3 loop is CASSLAPGLAGATEQFF. The DNA of the CDR3 is TGTGCCAGCAGCTTAGCCCCGGGACTAGCAGGCGCAACTGAGCAGTTCTTC.

This clonotype was recorded many times. The chain carries TRBV6-5 and TRBJ1-1, with D possibly TRBD1 on 6 matching bases. The length of the CDR3 is 15 residues. Germline V gives CDR1 MNHEY, CDR2 SVGAGI. The germline V and J ends were trimmed by 2 bases and 6 bases, with 16 bases remaining between them. The CDR3 is CASSYSTGRVAEAFF. Written as DNA, the CDR3 is TGTGCCAGCAGTTACAGTACAGGGCGTGTGGCTGAAGCTTTCTTT.

The chain has TRBV7-2 and TRBJ1-5, with D perhaps matching TRBD1 (6 bases). V gave up 2 bases and J gave up 9 bases, with 17 bases separating them. The CDR3 totals 15 residues. The germline V gene has CDR1 SGHTA and CDR2 FQGNSA. CDR3 DNA: TGTGCCAGCAGCTTATTTTGGGGACAACTGGGGCCCCAGCATTTT. This gives the protein CASSLFWGQLGPQHF. The full variable domain, completed using reference TRBV7-2 and TRBJ1-5, is GAGVSQSPSNKVTEKGKDVELRCDPISGHTALYWYRQSLGQGLEFLIYFQGNSAPDKSGLPSDRFSAERTGGSVSTLTIQRTQQEDSAVYLCASSLFWGQLGPQHFGDGTRLSIL.

The chain joins TRBV30 to TRBJ2-2; weak D call: TRBD2 (5 bases). Per germline, CDR1 GTSNPN and CDR2 SVGIG (reference sequence). Trimming took 3 bases from V and 2 from J, leaving 7 bases between them. The CDR3 runs to 13 residues. CDR3 DNA: TGTGCCTGGAGCCGGGATAACACCGGGGAGCTGTTTTTT. Translation: CAWSRDNTGELFF.

This clonotype was picked up a small number of times. This chain links TRBV5-1 with TRBJ1-2, with TRBD1 as a possible D gene (6 bases). Germline CDR1 reads SGHRS; CDR2 reads YFSETQ. This CDR3 is built from 14 residues. Trimming shortened V by 2 bases and J by 4 bases, and 12 bases separated the two germline ends. CDR3 DNA sequence: TGCGCCAGCAGCTTAGCATGGGGGCCCTATGGCTACACCTTC. As protein: CASSLAWGPYGYTF.

This clonotype was seen a handful of times. V gene TRBV18 combines with J gene TRBJ2-5; D unresolved. The germline V gene encodes CDR1 KGHSH and CDR2 LQKENI. Trimming cost V 4 bases and J 3 bases, with 9 bases left between them. The CDR3 has 13 amino acids. The CDR3 loop reads CASSRPNKETQYF. For the CDR3, the DNA is TGTGCCAGCTCACGCCCTAACAAAGAGACCCAGTACTTC.

The chain joins TRBV6-1 to TRBJ2-2; 8 bases are shared with TRBD2. Trimming removed 5 bases from V and 4 bases from J; junction bases left unmatched: 6. This CDR3 contains 15 residues. The germline V gene encodes CDR1 MNHNS and CDR2 SASEGT. CDR3 region: CASSSGGRGTGELFF. The CDR3 region has the DNA TGTGCCAGCAGTAGCGGGGGCCGGGGCACCGGGGAGCTGTTTTTT.

The rearrangement joins TRBV7-9 to TRBJ2-1; 8 bases map to TRBD1. The CDR3 contains 13 residues. With V trimmed by 3 bases and J by 14 bases, 9 bases remained unmatched. CDR1 and CDR2 from the germline V gene are SEHNR and FQNEAQ (reference sequence). CDR3 sequence reads: CASSFPGQVREFF. In nucleotides, the CDR3 is TGTGCCAGCAGCTTCCCGGGACAGGTACGGGAGTTCTTC.

V gene TRBV7-2 combines with J gene TRBJ2-5, with D possibly being TRBD1 or TRBD2 (5 bases each). Deletions cut 2 bases from V and 1 base from J, with 14 bases between. The CDR3 is 16 residues long. Per the germline V gene, CDR1 is SGHTA and CDR2 is FQGNSA. The CDR3 here is CASSLRAVGGQETQYF. CDR3 sequence (DNA): TGTGCCAGCAGCTTAAGGGCAGTTGGGGGCCAAGAGACCCAGTACTTC. Full variable domain (remainder filled in from reference TRBV7-2 and TRBJ2-5): GAGVSQSPSNKVTEKGKDVELRCDPISGHTALYWYRQSLGQGLEFLIYFQGNSAPDKSGLPSDRFSAERTGGSVSTLTIQRTQQEDSAVYLCASSLRAVGGQETQYFGPGTRLLVL.

The table lists this clonotype with a few counts. The chain carries TRBV7-2 and TRBJ2-7; D is perhaps TRBD1 or TRBD2 (5 bases each). The CDR3 loop spans 13 amino acids. The V end was cut by 1 base, the J end by 4 bases, with 8 bases between. Germline V CDR1 and CDR2: SGHTA, FQGNSA. In DNA form, the CDR3 reads TGTGCCAGCAGCTTAGTAGAGGGGTACGAGCAGTACTTC. Amino acid sequence: CASSLVEGYEQYF.

This clonotype was observed a handful of times. CDR3 amino acids: CSANPGTGNQPQHF. Written as DNA, the CDR3 is TGCAGTGCTAACCCCGGGACAGGCAATCAGCCCCAGCATTTT. V gene TRBV20-1 combines with J gene TRBJ1-5; 7 bases are shared with TRBD1. The CDR3 runs 14 residues. The V segment lost 4 bases and the J segment 2 bases; nucleotides outside the gene matches: 5. Germline V gives CDR1 DFQATT, CDR2 SNEGSKA (reference sequence).

The chain joins TRBV9 to TRBJ2-1; 7 nucleotides align to TRBD1. Germline V lookup: CDR1 SGDLS, CDR2 YYNGEE. Germline trimming cut 0 bases from V and 5 bases from J; bases unmatched to any gene: 5. CDR3 length equals 15 residues. In DNA, the CDR3 is TGTGCCAGCAGCGTAGTTGGACAGGTCAACAATGAGCAGTTCTTC. Translating gives CASSVVGQVNNEQFF.

This clonotype was detected a few times. The chain uses TRBV12-3 or TRBV12-4 and TRBJ2-2; 7 bases align to TRBD1. CDR3 length equals 16 residues. The ends lost 6 bases at V and 2 bases at J; junction bases unmatched: 9. CDR3 loop: CASSRRGTANTGELFF. CDR3 in DNA: TGTGCCAGCAGCCGAAGAGGGACAGCCAACACCGGGGAGCTGTTTTTT.

The J gene is TRBJ1-5, the V gene TRBV3-1; the D gene is possibly TRBD1 (5 bases). Germline CDR1 reads LGHDT; CDR2 reads YNNKEL (reference sequence). V lost 11 bases to trimming and J lost 6 bases, with 23 bases between them. The CDR3 contains 15 residues. CDR3 nucleotides: TGTGCCTCCTGCAAAGGGCACGGGGGGGGTCAGCCCCAGCATTTT. Its translation: CASCKGHGGGQPQHF.

The rearrangement joins TRBV5-1 to TRBJ2-7, with D unresolved. There are 12 residues in the CDR3. V lost 2 bases, J lost 5 bases, and 8 bases lay in between. The germline gives CDR1 SGHRS, CDR2 YFSETQ. CDR3 sequence reads: CASSFAQDEQYF. CDR3 DNA sequence: TGCGCCAGCAGCTTCGCCCAGGACGAGCAGTACTTC.

The chain uses TRBV3-1 and TRBJ2-3; 8 bases line up with TRBD1. Per the germline V gene, CDR1 is LGHDT and CDR2 is YNNKEL (reference sequence). The CDR3 length is 15 residues. Trimming cost V 4 bases and J 6 bases; bases outside gene matches: 9. The chain's CDR3 is CASSRYRGAGDTQYF. The CDR3 coding sequence is TGTGCCAGCAGCCGGTACAGGGGGGCGGGTGATACGCAGTATTTT.

The rearrangement uses TRBV7-2 and TRBJ1-1; no definite D call. Germline-derived CDR1 and CDR2 are SGHTA and FQGNSA. V was cut by 2 bases and J by 0 bases, with 10 bases left in between. This CDR3 has 15 amino acids. CDR3 in DNA: TGTGCCAGCAGCTTAAACTGGCTGATGAACACTGAAGCTTTCTTT. It is translated as CASSLNWLMNTEAFF.

There are a few counts of this clonotype. V and J are TRBV18 and TRBJ2-7; TRBD2 aligns across 8 bases. With 3 bases clipped from V and 6 bases from J, the junction kept 4 bases outside the gene matches. CDR1 and CDR2 (germline): KGHSH, LQKENI. The CDR3 has 13 residues. As DNA, the CDR3 is TGTGCCAGCTCACCTCAACTAGCGGCCGAGCAGTACTTC. It translates to CASSPQLAAEQYF.

The chain couples TRBV29-1 to TRBJ2-3; D may be TRBD2 (7 bases). This CDR3 has 12 residues. Trimming left V 7 bases short and J 2 bases short, with 10 bases between. Germline CDR1 and CDR2: SQVTM and ANQGSEA. In nucleotides, the CDR3 is TGCAGCGCCGGGGGGCTCACAGATACGCAGTATTTT. It yields the protein CSAGGLTDTQYF.

The chain employs TRBV5-1 and TRBJ1-1; TRBD1 matches 8 bases. Per germline, CDR1 SGHRS and CDR2 YFSETQ. Losses at the gene ends were 0 bases for V and 6 bases for J; bases not matched to a gene: 7. The CDR3 covers 15 residues. CDR3 DNA: TGCGCCAGCAGCTTGGGGCCCAGGGGGCTGGCTGAAGCTTTCTTT. Encoded protein: CASSLGPRGLAEAFF.

V gene TRBV20-1 combines with J gene TRBJ1-3, with D perhaps matching TRBD1 (6 bases). Germline V gene data show CDR1 as DFQATT and CDR2 as SNEGSKA (reference sequence). Trimming cost V 6 bases and J 5 bases, with 17 bases left between them. CDR3 length: 14 residues. The CDR3 loop reads CSAKPQGRRNTIYF. The CDR3 DNA sequence: TGCAGTGCCAAACCACAGGGAAGGAGAAACACCATATATTTT.

This clonotype has just a few counts. CDR3 in DNA: TGTGCCAGCAGCTTACGGGCCCCGCCGGATACGCAGTATTTT. Encoded protein: CASSLRAPPDTQYF. The V gene is TRBV5-5, the J gene TRBJ2-3; D not resolved. Germline V lookup: CDR1 SGHKS, CDR2 YYEKEE (reference sequence). The CDR3 contains 14 residues. The ends were cut back, 2 bases at V and 6 bases at J, with 13 bases in the middle.

There are a few counts of this clonotype. V is TRBV9 and J is TRBJ2-5; D unclear. This CDR3 region has 12 residues. Deletions cut 0 bases from V and 7 bases from J, with 7 bases between. Germline CDR1 and CDR2: SGDLS and YYNGEE. The CDR3 nucleotides are TGTGCCAGCAGCGTAGAGTGGGGGACCCAGTACTTC. Its protein is CASSVEWGTQYF.

The genes are TRBV29-1 and TRBJ1-5, with a possible D match to TRBD1 (6 bases). CDR1 and CDR2 (germline): SQVTM, ANQGSEA. The CDR3 is made up of 14 amino acids. Trimming stripped 4 bases from V and 0 bases from J, with 10 bases between. CDR3 nucleotides: TGCAGCGTTGCAACGACAGGTAGCAATCAGCCCCAGCATTTT. Translated: CSVATTGSNQPQHF.

This chain links TRBV29-1 with TRBJ1-2; maybe TRBD1 (5 bases). The CDR3 covers 11 residues. Deletions cut 4 bases from V and 8 bases from J, with 11 bases between. Per germline, CDR1 SQVTM and CDR2 ANQGSEA. Here the CDR3 reads CSVAAEGGYTF. The CDR3 coding sequence is TGCAGCGTTGCAGCGGAGGGGGGCTACACCTTC.

This clonotype occurred a few times. The chain links TRBV5-1 to TRBJ2-5; D is possibly TRBD2 (5 bases). V lost 7 bases, J lost 4 bases, and 17 bases lay in between. Looked up from germline, CDR1 is SGHRS and CDR2 is YFSETQ. This CDR3 contains 14 residues. The CDR3 DNA sequence: TGCGCCAGCCTACCTAGCCCGGATAGAGAGACCCAGTACTTC. It specifies CASLPSPDRETQYF.

CDR3 protein: CTLPGGTDTQYF. The CDR3, as DNA: TGCACCCTGCCAGGGGGCACAGATACGCAGTATTTT. V is TRBV20-1 and J is TRBJ2-3; TRBD1 is a possible D gene (6 bases). The germline CDR1 and CDR2 sequences are DFQATT and SNEGSKA (reference sequence). The CDR3 has 12 residues.